These T cell receptor beta chains were read from a single sample in a study of shared clonotypes between healthy human individuals. Sequenced by immunoSEQ multiplex PCR; TCRdb stores in-frame clones only, minus some. Of approximately 980,000 clones listed, over 75% are singletons. The specimen sequenced was memory CD4+ T cells sorted from blood. These receptors were taken from a man between 18 and 35 years old in good health. The CDR3 runs from the conserved cysteine through the conserved F or W. The order of the fields is clone size, CDR3 length, J gene, V gene, D gene, CDR3 DNA, CDR3 protein. The D gene is left open where the match is weak. Rows may omit the clone size; those that give it use once, few, many or a size class.

clone_size: .; cdr3_length: 15; j_call: TRBJ1-4; v_call: TRBV5-1; d_call: .; cdr3_nt: TGCGCCAGCAGCTTGGCCATGTCGGACGGGGAAAAACTGTTTTTT; cdr3_aa: CASSLAMSDGEKLFF
clone_size: .; cdr3_length: 14; j_call: TRBJ1-1; v_call: TRBV6-1; d_call: .; cdr3_nt: TGTGCCAGCAGTGAACCCGGGCTGAACACTGAAGCTTTCTTT; cdr3_aa: CASSEPGLNTEAFF
clone_size: .; cdr3_length: 14; j_call: TRBJ2-7; v_call: TRBV18; d_call: .; cdr3_nt: TGTGCCAGCTCACCAGGGACGCCCCAGGGCGAGCAGTACTTC; cdr3_aa: CASSPGTPQGEQYF
clone_size: many; cdr3_length: 12; j_call: TRBJ1-2; v_call: TRBV10-3; d_call: .; cdr3_nt: TGTGCCATCAGCGAGGGTAACTATGGCTACACCTTC; cdr3_aa: CAISEGNYGYTF
clone_size: once; cdr3_length: 15; j_call: TRBJ1-3; v_call: TRBV6-6; d_call: .; cdr3_nt: TGTGCCAGCAGGTCTTTGAAGAGCTCTGGAAACACCATATATTTT; cdr3_aa: CASRSLKSSGNTIYF
clone_size: many; cdr3_length: 15; j_call: TRBJ1-4; v_call: TRBV10-3; d_call: .; cdr3_nt: TGTGCCATCAGTGAGGGACTGGCGGGAAATGAAAAACTGTTTTTT; cdr3_aa: CAISEGLAGNEKLFF
clone_size: .; cdr3_length: 14; j_call: TRBJ2-7; v_call: TRBV11-2; d_call: .; cdr3_nt: TGTGCCAGCAGCTTAGCCCCTGGAGGGCTCGAGCAGTACTTC; cdr3_aa: CASSLAPGGLEQYF
clone_size: .; cdr3_length: 14; j_call: TRBJ1-6; v_call: TRBV7-2; d_call: .; cdr3_nt: TGTGCCAGCAGCCTCACAGGGATAAGGTCACCCCTCCACTTT; cdr3_aa: CASSLTGIRSPLHF
clone_size: .; cdr3_length: 16; j_call: TRBJ2-2; v_call: TRBV28; d_call: TRBD1; cdr3_nt: TGTGCCAGCAGTCCTAGAGGGACAGACTTTAGGGGGGAGCTGTTTTTT; cdr3_aa: CASSPRGTDFRGELFF
clone_size: .; cdr3_length: 13; j_call: TRBJ1-1; v_call: TRBV29-1; d_call: TRBD1; cdr3_nt: TGCAGCGCTGGGACAGGGAGGAACACTGAAGCTTTCTTT; cdr3_aa: CSAGTGRNTEAFF
clone_size: .; cdr3_length: 13; j_call: TRBJ2-3; v_call: TRBV6-6; d_call: TRBD2; cdr3_nt: TGTGCCACAGCGCGGGGGGGCACAGATACGCAGTATTTT; cdr3_aa: CATARGGTDTQYF
clone_size: .; cdr3_length: 14; j_call: TRBJ1-5; v_call: TRBV2; d_call: .; cdr3_nt: TGTGCCAGCAGTGCCCAAAAGGGCAATCAGCCCCAGCATTTT; cdr3_aa: CASSAQKGNQPQHF
clone_size: .; cdr3_length: 17; j_call: TRBJ2-6; v_call: TRBV27; d_call: .; cdr3_nt: TGTGCCAGCAGTTTATCGGGGCGGGTCTCTGGGGCCAACGTCCTGACTTTC; cdr3_aa: CASSLSGRVSGANVLTF
clone_size: .; cdr3_length: 14; j_call: TRBJ1-2; v_call: TRBV11-2; d_call: .; cdr3_nt: TGTGCCAGCAGCTTATCGGACAGCCCCTATGGCTACACCTTC; cdr3_aa: CASSLSDSPYGYTF
clone_size: .; cdr3_length: 16; j_call: TRBJ1-6; v_call: TRBV10-3; d_call: TRBD1; cdr3_nt: TGTGCCATCAGTGACCGACTACAGGGGGACCTGAGGGCCCTCCACTTT; cdr3_aa: CAISDRLQGDLRALHF
clone_size: .; cdr3_length: 14; j_call: TRBJ2-7; v_call: TRBV18; d_call: TRBD2; cdr3_nt: TGTGCCAGCTCACCAGGCGGGAGGGCCGAGGAGCAGTACTTC; cdr3_aa: CASSPGGRAEEQYF
clone_size: .; cdr3_length: 14; j_call: TRBJ2-3; v_call: TRBV7-9; d_call: .; cdr3_nt: TGTGCCAGCAGCCCCGCCGGGCCGACGACTCCGCAGTATTTT; cdr3_aa: CASSPAGPTTPQYF
clone_size: .; cdr3_length: 16; j_call: TRBJ2-7; v_call: TRBV5-3; d_call: TRBD1; cdr3_nt: TGTGCCAGAAGCTTGTCAAATACAGGGGGTTCCTACGAGCAGTACTTC; cdr3_aa: CARSLSNTGGSYEQYF
clone_size: .; cdr3_length: 11; j_call: TRBJ2-1; v_call: TRBV6-5; d_call: .; cdr3_nt: TGTGCCAGCAGACGGAACAATGAGCAGTTCTTC; cdr3_aa: CASRRNNEQFF
clone_size: once; cdr3_length: 11; j_call: TRBJ2-7; v_call: TRBV20-1; d_call: .; cdr3_nt: TGCAGTGCCTGGCGTGGGCTCGAGCAGTACTTC; cdr3_aa: CSAWRGLEQYF
clone_size: .; cdr3_length: 14; j_call: TRBJ2-3; v_call: TRBV5-5; d_call: .; cdr3_nt: TGTGCCAGCAGCTTGGGTTGGGAGAGGGATACGCAGTATTTT; cdr3_aa: CASSLGWERDTQYF
clone_size: .; cdr3_length: 14; j_call: TRBJ1-3; v_call: TRBV6-6; d_call: TRBD1; cdr3_nt: TGTGCCAGCAGCCGTCAGGGGGTAGGAAACACCATATATTTT; cdr3_aa: CASSRQGVGNTIYF
clone_size: .; cdr3_length: 16; j_call: TRBJ2-3; v_call: TRBV10-3; d_call: .; cdr3_nt: TGTGCCATCAGTGCTTTGGCGGCTGAAGGAACAGATACGCAGTATTTT; cdr3_aa: CAISALAAEGTDTQYF
clone_size: .; cdr3_length: 19; j_call: TRBJ2-7; v_call: TRBV6-1; d_call: TRBD2; cdr3_nt: TGTGCCAGCAGTGAGGGACAGGGGACTAGCGGGAGGCGAATTCACGAGCAGTACTTC; cdr3_aa: CASSEGQGTSGRRIHEQYF
clone_size: few; cdr3_length: 15; j_call: TRBJ2-2; v_call: TRBV10-3; d_call: .; cdr3_nt: TGTGCCATCAGTGACAGACCCCGGGCGTCCGGGGAGCTGTTTTTT; cdr3_aa: CAISDRPRASGELFF
clone_size: .; cdr3_length: 15; j_call: TRBJ1-1; v_call: TRBV5-4; d_call: .; cdr3_nt: TGTGCCAGCAGCTTGGGCGGGGGAAAGAACACTGAAGCTTTCTTT; cdr3_aa: CASSLGGGKNTEAFF